This entry lists 32 T cell receptor beta chains sequenced from one sample in a study of cytomegalovirus exposure and HLA in healthy donors. This PCR relied on a set of 60 Vbeta primers and 13 Jbeta primers. Only in-frame clones appear in the TCRdb table, and some are missing; sequencing was by immunoSEQ multiplex PCR. The table has approximately 210,000 clones, 70% to 80% seen once; the top ten hold roughly 1.5%. Sequenced: PBMCs. The receptors shown here come from a woman aged 45-59 years in good health and CMV-seronegative.

With regard to this clone: One junction end disagrees with the germline gene, perhaps due to a read error. The rearrangement links TRBV4-2 to TRBJ2-1; 11 bases match TRBD2. This CDR3 spans 18 amino acids. Germline-derived CDR1 and CDR2 are LGHNA and YNFKEQ. CDR3 nucleotides: TGTGCCAGCAGTCAAGGAGTCCTTACTAGCGGGAGTATTAATGAGCAGTTCTTC. This sequence encodes CASSQGVLTSGSINEQFF.

This clone was detected a few times. V is TRBV27 and J is TRBJ2-1; TRBD1 matches 9 bases. This CDR3 comprises 16 residues. The germline CDR1 and CDR2 sequences are MNHEY and SMNVEV (reference sequence). The V gene end was trimmed by 5 bases and the J gene end by 7 bases; junction bases not matched to a gene: 12. Here the CDR3 reads CASSPEPGQGWNEQFF. The CDR3 DNA reads TGTGCCAGCAGTCCAGAACCGGGACAGGGCTGGAATGAGCAGTTCTTC.

This sequence joins TRBV7-8 and TRBJ2-7; 13 bases agree with TRBD2. The CDR3 is made up of 15 amino acids. Germline values: CDR1 SGHVS, CDR2 FQNEAQ. J lost 3 bases, V lost 6 bases, and 5 bases had no gene match. CDR3 DNA: TGTGCCAGCAGGGGAGGACTAGCGGGAGTCTACGAGCAGTACTTC. Translating it yields CASRGGLAGVYEQYF.

This clone has a handful of counts. The chain combines TRBV7-3 with TRBJ2-1; tentative D call: TRBD2 (6 bases). The germline gives CDR1 SGHTA, CDR2 FQGTGA. The germline V and J ends were trimmed by 3 bases and 6 bases, with 12 bases remaining between them. CDR3 length: 14 amino acids. The chain's CDR3 is CASSFAGWVNEQFF. The CDR3 DNA reads TGTGCCAGCAGCTTTGCGGGATGGGTCAATGAGCAGTTCTTC. The variable domain in full, with the rest retrieved from reference TRBV7-3 and TRBJ2-1, is GAGVSQTPSNKVTEKGKYVELRCDPISGHTALYWYRQSLGQGPEFLIYFQGTGAADDSGLPNDRFFAVRPEGSVSTLKIQRTERGDSAVYLCASSFAGWVNEQFFGPGTRLTVL.

The rearrangement links TRBV6-1 to TRBJ2-1; D perhaps matches TRBD1 (5 bases). V dropped 3 bases and J dropped 6 bases, with 15 bases sitting between them. Germline CDR1 MNHNS, CDR2 SASEGT. This CDR3 spans 15 amino acids. CDR3 protein: CASSDQTGRVNEQFF. In DNA form, the CDR3 reads TGTGCCAGCAGTGATCAAACAGGACGGGTCAATGAGCAGTTCTTC.

CDR3 sequence (DNA): TGTGCCAGCAGCCCATTAAGGGACAGGGGAAGGGTTGGCTACACCTTC. Its protein product is CASSPLRDRGRVGYTF. V gene TRBV5-6 combines with J gene TRBJ1-2, with 10 positions matching TRBD1. In germline, CDR1 is SGHDT, CDR2 YYEEEE. J lost 7 bases, V lost 4 bases, and 13 bases had no gene match. This CDR3 comprises 16 residues.

The chain joins TRBV25-1 to TRBJ1-2, with 7 bases identical to TRBD1. Germline V CDR1 and CDR2: MGHDK, SYGVNS. The length of the CDR3 is 15 residues. V was clipped by 2 bases and J by 4 bases; unmatched bases: 7. CDR3 protein: CASSEATGRLYGYTF. CDR3 nucleotide sequence: TGTGCCAGCAGTGAAGCGACAGGGAGGCTCTATGGCTACACCTTC.

This clone was counted between two and nine times. The V and J genes are TRBV27 and TRBJ2-3, with a weak D call TRBD1 (5 bases). The germline CDR1 and CDR2 sequences are MNHEY and SMNVEV (reference sequence). The CDR3 runs to 17 residues. V lost 0 bases to trimming and J lost 4 bases, with 17 bases between them. CDR3 DNA: TGTGCCAGCAGTTTATCGCCAGGGAAGATGAGTTCAGATACGCAGTATTTT. It specifies CASSLSPGKMSSDTQYF.

V and J are TRBV5-1 and TRBJ1-1, with a possible D match to TRBD1 (5 bases). The germline CDR1 and CDR2 sequences are SGHRS and YFSETQ. V lost 4 bases, J lost 4 bases, and 14 bases lay in between. The CDR3 spans 14 residues. CDR3 DNA: TGCGCCAGCAGCCCTTCGGGGGGGAGCACTGAAGCTTTCTTT. Amino acid sequence: CASSPSGGSTEAFF.

This clone was observed a few times. The chain couples TRBV10-3 to TRBJ1-1, with 11 bases fitting TRBD1. Germline V gene sequence: CDR1 ENHRY, CDR2 SYGVKD. CDR3 length: 13 amino acids. V lost 6 bases and J lost 4; bases outside the gene matches: 1. The CDR3 region has the DNA TGTGCCATCAGGGACAGGGGGCCCACTGAAGCTTTCTTT. It is translated as CAIRDRGPTEAFF.

The V call is TRBV27, the J call TRBJ1-5; tentative D call: TRBD1 (5 bases). The CDR3 loop spans 15 amino acids. V was clipped by 6 bases and J by 4 bases, with 16 bases between them. CDR1 and CDR2 (germline): MNHEY, SMNVEV (reference sequence). Here the CDR3 DNA reads TGTGCCAGCAGCCGAATGGGGGGGGGTAATCAGCCCCAGCATTTT. Its protein is CASSRMGGGNQPQHF.

The rearrangement uses TRBV5-1 and TRBJ1-5; 7 bases match TRBD1. The CDR3 spans 15 residues. Germline assignment: CDR1 SGHRS and CDR2 YFSETQ. V dropped 3 bases and J dropped 13; count of bases not matched to a gene: 16. The CDR3 protein is CASSWGGQAIRGQHF. CDR3 DNA: TGCGCCAGCAGCTGGGGAGGACAGGCCATAAGGGGACAGCATTTT.

The chain uses TRBV28 and TRBJ1-1; 7 nucleotides align to TRBD1. Germline values: CDR1 MDHEN, CDR2 SYDVKM. V lost 4 bases, J lost 1 base, and 6 bases stayed unmatched. There are 15 residues in the CDR3. CDR3 sequence reads: CASSSPGTANTEAFF. The CDR3 region has the DNA TGTGCCAGCAGTTCCCCCGGGACAGCGAACACTGAAGCTTTCTTT.

The CDR3: CASSLGQINQPQHF. The CDR3 DNA reads as TGTGCCAGCAGCTTGGGACAGATCAATCAGCCCCAGCATTTT. This chain joins TRBV5-6 and TRBJ1-5; D might be TRBD1 (5 bases). CDR3 length equals 14 residues. CDR1 and CDR2 from the germline V gene are SGHDT and YYEEEE. V gave up 0 bases and J gave up 3 bases, with 7 bases separating them.

The chain has TRBV6-6 and TRBJ2-6; 7 nucleotides agree with TRBD1. The CDR3 length is 14 residues. CDR1 is MNHNY, CDR2 SVGAGI, per germline (reference sequence). V gave up 6 bases and J gave up 2 bases; unmatched junction bases: 1. The CDR3 reads CASRTGPGANVLTF. The CDR3 DNA follows: TGTGCCAGCAGGACAGGGCCTGGGGCCAACGTCCTGACTTTC.

The chain recombines TRBV5-8 with TRBJ2-2; no clear D. This CDR3 has 18 amino acids. The V and J ends lost 0 bases and 1 base respectively, with 16 bases between them. Germline CDR1 SGHTS, CDR2 YDEGEE. This CDR3 is CASSLVLVLRMNTGELFF. The CDR3 region has the DNA TGTGCCAGCAGCTTGGTCCTCGTGTTGCGGATGAACACCGGGGAGCTGTTTTTT.

The chain recombines TRBV7-9 with TRBJ1-2; D unclear. V lost 5 bases to trimming and J lost 5 bases, with 9 bases between them. This CDR3 region has 12 residues. The germline gives CDR1 SEHNR, CDR2 FQNEAQ (reference sequence). In DNA form, the CDR3 reads TGTGCCAGCAGCCCTTCCCGGTATGGCTACACCTTC. Its protein is CASSPSRYGYTF.

This rearrangement joins TRBV7-9 to TRBJ2-1; D uncertain. V lost 1 base to trimming and J lost 6 bases, with 7 bases between them. CDR3 size: 13 residues. CDR1 and CDR2 (germline): SEHNR, FQNEAQ (reference sequence). CDR3 loop: CASSLVRANEQFF. CDR3 bases: TGTGCCAGCAGCTTAGTACGCGCCAATGAGCAGTTCTTC. Together with reference TRBV7-9 and TRBJ2-1, the CDR3 gives the full variable domain: DTGVSQNPRHKITKRGQNVTFRCDPISEHNRLYWYRQTLGQGPEFLTYFQNEAQLEKSRLLSDRFSAERPKGSFSTLEIQRTEQGDSAMYLCASSLVRANEQFFGPGTRLTVL.

The J gene is TRBJ2-7, the V gene TRBV19, with 11 bases identical to TRBD2. The ends lost 9 bases at V and 0 bases at J; junction bases unmatched: 7. The CDR3 contains 15 residues. CDR1 and CDR2 from the germline V gene are LNHDA and SQIVND (reference sequence). The CDR3 region is CASASGTSGSYEQYF. Here the CDR3 DNA reads TGTGCCAGCGCCTCCGGGACTAGCGGCTCCTACGAGCAGTACTTC.

This rearrangement joins TRBV19 to TRBJ1-5; 7 positions agree with TRBD1. There are 17 residues in the CDR3. From germline, CDR1 is LNHDA and CDR2 SQIVND (reference sequence). Trimming cost V 1 base and J 3 bases; bases outside gene matches: 9. For the CDR3, the DNA is TGTGCCAGTAGTATAGCTTCGACAGGGAGGACCAATCAGCCCCAGCATTTT. Translation: CASSIASTGRTNQPQHF.

DNA for the CDR3: TGTGCCAGCTCACCAGGACAGGGGGCATTCACCTTC. Its protein is CASSPGQGAFTF. This chain links TRBV18 with TRBJ1-2, with TRBD1 matching 11 bases. Germline V CDR1 and CDR2: KGHSH, LQKENI. With V trimmed by 2 bases and J by 13 bases, 3 bases remained unmatched. This CDR3 has 12 amino acids.

The chain links TRBV6-5 to TRBJ1-2; D not certain. The germline V gene encodes CDR1 MNHEY and CDR2 SVGAGI. V was pared by 7 bases and J by 2 bases, with 11 bases between. This CDR3 has 13 amino acids. The CDR3 is CASTRAGNYGYTF. CDR3 nucleotides: TGTGCCAGCACCCGTGCGGGCAACTATGGCTACACCTTC.

The V and J genes are TRBV7-9 and TRBJ2-3; D unresolved. This CDR3 contains 15 residues. CDR1 and CDR2 (germline): SEHNR, FQNEAQ (reference sequence). The V gene lost 5 bases and the J gene lost 1 base, with 13 bases spanning the gap. In DNA form, the CDR3 reads TGTGCCAGCAGCAGAGAAATCCAGGGCACAGATACGCAGTATTTT. Translation: CASSREIQGTDTQYF.

J is TRBJ1-2 and V is TRBV29-1; D unclear. The V and J ends lost 3 bases and 7 bases respectively, with 9 bases between them. The CDR3 runs 11 residues. Germline values: CDR1 SQVTM, CDR2 ANQGSEA. CDR3 sequence reads: CSVEAVSGYTF. CDR3 bases: TGCAGCGTTGAGGCAGTGTCTGGCTACACCTTC.

The V gene is TRBV30, the J gene TRBJ1-3, with D unresolved. The CDR3 covers 15 residues. V gave up 3 bases and J gave up 1 base, with 13 bases separating them. Germline V CDR1 and CDR2: GTSNPN, SVGIG (reference sequence). The chain's CDR3 is CAWSLRSRSGNTIYF. CDR3 nucleotides: TGTGCCTGGAGCCTTCGAAGTAGATCTGGAAACACCATATATTTT.

The J gene is TRBJ2-3, the V gene TRBV9; 15 positions agree with TRBD2. This CDR3 has 16 residues. With 5 bases clipped from V and 6 bases from J, the junction kept 7 bases outside the gene matches. The germline V gene encodes CDR1 SGDLS and CDR2 YYNGEE. In DNA, the CDR3 is TGTGCCAGCAGTGGTGGACTAGCGGGGGGGGAGGATACGCAGTATTTT. Residues: CASSGGLAGGEDTQYF.

The rearrangement joins TRBV19 to TRBJ1-1; D is uncertain. Germline V gives CDR1 LNHDA, CDR2 SQIVND (reference sequence). The CDR3 contains 14 residues. V was shortened by 2 bases and J by 1 base, with 8 bases between the two germline ends. The CDR3 DNA reads TGTGCCAGTAGTATAAGAGAGGGGAACACTGAAGCTTTCTTT. Translating it yields CASSIREGNTEAFF.

The chain carries TRBV19 and TRBJ1-5; the match to TRBD1 covers 11 bases. CDR1 is LNHDA, CDR2 SQIVND, per germline (reference sequence). This CDR3 has 16 residues. The ends lost 5 bases at V and 5 bases at J; junction bases unmatched: 8. As DNA, the CDR3 is TGTGCCAGTAGTCCGCCGGGACAGGGGGTCTATCAGCCCCAGCATTTT. The encoded protein is CASSPPGQGVYQPQHF.

V usage is TRBV10-1 and J usage is TRBJ1-2; D is uncertain. CDR1 WNHNN and CDR2 SYGVQD come from the germline V gene (reference sequence). V was clipped by 7 bases and J by 4 bases, with 4 bases between them. The CDR3 length is 10 residues. CDR3 bases: TGCGCCAGCACCCTCTATGGCTACACCTTC. This translates into CASTLYGYTF.

The chain recombines TRBV7-6 with TRBJ1-2, with 7 bases fitting TRBD1. Trimming cost V 1 base and J 3 bases; bases outside gene matches: 2. The V gene's germline CDR1 is SGHVS and CDR2 FNYEAQ. The CDR3 contains 14 residues. The CDR3 is CASSLGTGDYGYTF. The CDR3 DNA follows: TGTGCCAGCAGCTTAGGGACAGGCGACTATGGCTACACCTTC.

V and J are TRBV12-2 and TRBJ2-1; TRBD1, the D gene given by the table, was not confirmed from the DNA. TRBV12-2 is deemed a pseudogene. This CDR3 is 12 amino acids long. The CDR3 spells CASRSPGRGQFF. The CDR3 coding sequence is TGTGCAAGTCGGTCGCCGGGCAGGGGGCAGTTCTTC.

The chain joins TRBV5-4 to TRBJ2-3; TRBD2 is a possible D gene (6 bases). The CDR3 runs 14 residues. Trimming stripped 4 bases from V and 1 base from J, with 10 bases between. Germline V gene lookup returns CDR1 SGHNT and CDR2 YYREEE (reference sequence). DNA of the CDR3: TGTGCCAGCAGCGGCGGGACTCGCACAGATACGCAGTATTTT. Its protein is CASSGGTRTDTQYF. Supplemented by reference TRBV5-4 and TRBJ2-3, the full variable domain reads ETGVTQSPTHLIKTRGQQVTLRCSSQSGHNTVSWYQQALGQGPQFIFQYYREEENGRGNFPPRFSGLQFPNYSSELNVNALELDDSALYLCASSGGTRTDTQYFGPGTRLTVL.